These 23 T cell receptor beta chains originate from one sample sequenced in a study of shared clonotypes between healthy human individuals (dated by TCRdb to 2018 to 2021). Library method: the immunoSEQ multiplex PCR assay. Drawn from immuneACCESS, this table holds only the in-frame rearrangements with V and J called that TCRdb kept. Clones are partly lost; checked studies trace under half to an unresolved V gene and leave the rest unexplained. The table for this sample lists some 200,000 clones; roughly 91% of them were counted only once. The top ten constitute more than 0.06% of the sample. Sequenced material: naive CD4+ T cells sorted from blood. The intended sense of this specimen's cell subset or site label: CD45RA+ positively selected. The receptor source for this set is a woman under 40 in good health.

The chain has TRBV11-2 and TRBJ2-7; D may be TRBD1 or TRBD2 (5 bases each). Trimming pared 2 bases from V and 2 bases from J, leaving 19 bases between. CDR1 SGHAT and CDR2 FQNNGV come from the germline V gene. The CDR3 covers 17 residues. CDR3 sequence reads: CASSLRPTGTDTYEQYF. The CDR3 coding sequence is TGTGCCAGCAGCTTAAGGCCGACCGGGACGGACACCTACGAGCAGTACTTC.

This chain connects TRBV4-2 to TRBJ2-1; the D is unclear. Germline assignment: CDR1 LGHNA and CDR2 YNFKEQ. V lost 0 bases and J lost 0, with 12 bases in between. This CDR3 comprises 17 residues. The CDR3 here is CASSQDRNLYSYNEQFF. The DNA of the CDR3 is TGTGCCAGCAGCCAAGATCGAAACCTATACTCCTACAATGAGCAGTTCTTC.

CDR3 region: CASSPTGAAGPQHF. The CDR3 DNA follows: TGCGCCAGCAGCCCGACAGGGGCTGCCGGGCCCCAGCATTTT. The chain combines TRBV5-1 with TRBJ1-5; 8 bases are shared with TRBD1. Germline V gives CDR1 SGHRS, CDR2 YFSETQ. This CDR3 contains 14 residues. V shed 4 bases, J shed 9 bases, and the junction held 9 bases outside the gene matches.

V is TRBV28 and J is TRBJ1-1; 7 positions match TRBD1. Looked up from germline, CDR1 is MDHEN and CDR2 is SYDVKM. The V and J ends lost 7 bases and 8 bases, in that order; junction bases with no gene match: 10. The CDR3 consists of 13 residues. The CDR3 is CASTHRGAGEAFF. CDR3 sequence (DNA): TGTGCCAGCACCCACAGGGGCGCGGGAGAAGCTTTCTTT.

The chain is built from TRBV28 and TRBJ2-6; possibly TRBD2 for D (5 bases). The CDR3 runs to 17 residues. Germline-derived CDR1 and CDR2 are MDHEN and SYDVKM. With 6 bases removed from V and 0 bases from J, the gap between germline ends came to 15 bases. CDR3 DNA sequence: TGTGCCAGCAGCCCCCGTGGACTCGTCTCTGGGGCCAACGTCCTGACTTTC. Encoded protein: CASSPRGLVSGANVLTF.

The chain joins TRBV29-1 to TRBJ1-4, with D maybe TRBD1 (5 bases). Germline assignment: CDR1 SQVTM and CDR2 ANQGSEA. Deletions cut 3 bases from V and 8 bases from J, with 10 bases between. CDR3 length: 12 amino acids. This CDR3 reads CSVDWGDEKLFF. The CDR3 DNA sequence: TGCAGCGTTGACTGGGGGGACGAAAAACTGTTTTTT. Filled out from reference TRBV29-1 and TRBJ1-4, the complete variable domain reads SAVISQKPSRDICQRGTSLTIQCQVDSQVTMMFWYRQQPGQSLTLIATANQGSEATYESGFVIDKFPISRPNLTFSTLTVSNMSPEDSSIYLCSVDWGDEKLFFGSGTQLSVL.

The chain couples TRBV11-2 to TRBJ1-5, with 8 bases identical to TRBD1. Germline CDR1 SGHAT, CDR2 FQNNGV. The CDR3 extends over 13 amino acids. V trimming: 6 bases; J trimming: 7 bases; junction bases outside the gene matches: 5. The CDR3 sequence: CASSYDRGQPQHF. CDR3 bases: TGTGCCAGCAGTTACGACAGGGGACAGCCCCAGCATTTT.

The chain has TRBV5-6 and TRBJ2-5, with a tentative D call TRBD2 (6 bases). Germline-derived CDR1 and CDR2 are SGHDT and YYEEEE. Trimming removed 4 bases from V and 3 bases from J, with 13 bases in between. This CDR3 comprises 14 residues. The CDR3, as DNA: TGTGCCAGCAGCGCCCCGGGACTGGAAGAGACCCAGTACTTC. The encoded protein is CASSAPGLEETQYF.

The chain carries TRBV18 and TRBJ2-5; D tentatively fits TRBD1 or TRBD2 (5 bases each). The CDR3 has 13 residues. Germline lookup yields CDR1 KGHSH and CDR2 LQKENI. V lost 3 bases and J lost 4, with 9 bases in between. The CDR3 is CASSPGGVETQYF. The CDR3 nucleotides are TGTGCCAGCTCACCTGGGGGAGTAGAGACCCAGTACTTC.

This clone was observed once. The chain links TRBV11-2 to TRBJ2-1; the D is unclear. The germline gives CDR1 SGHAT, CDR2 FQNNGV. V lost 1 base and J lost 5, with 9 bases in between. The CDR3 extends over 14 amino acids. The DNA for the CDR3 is TGTGCCAGCAGCTTAGCGGTTAGAAACAATGAGCAGTTCTTC. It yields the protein CASSLAVRNNEQFF. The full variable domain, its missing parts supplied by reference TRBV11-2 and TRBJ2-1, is EAGVAQSPRYKIIEKRQSVAFWCNPISGHATLYWYQQILGQGPKLLIQFQNNGVVDDSQLPKDRFSAERLKGVDSTLKIQPAKLEDSAVYLCASSLAVRNNEQFFGPGTRLTVL.

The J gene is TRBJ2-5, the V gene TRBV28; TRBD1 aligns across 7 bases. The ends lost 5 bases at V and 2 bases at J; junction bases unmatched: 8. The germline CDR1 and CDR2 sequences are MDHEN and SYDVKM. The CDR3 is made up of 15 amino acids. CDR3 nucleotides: TGTGCCAGCAGTCGTACCGGGACAGCTCAAGAGACCCAGTACTTC. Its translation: CASSRTGTAQETQYF.

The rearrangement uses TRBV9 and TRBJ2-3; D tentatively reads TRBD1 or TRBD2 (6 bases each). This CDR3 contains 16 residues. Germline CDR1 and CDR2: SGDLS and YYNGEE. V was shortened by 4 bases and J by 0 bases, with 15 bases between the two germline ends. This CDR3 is CASSQGTGTSTDTQYF. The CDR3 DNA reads TGTGCCAGCAGCCAGGGGACGGGGACTAGCACAGATACGCAGTATTTT.

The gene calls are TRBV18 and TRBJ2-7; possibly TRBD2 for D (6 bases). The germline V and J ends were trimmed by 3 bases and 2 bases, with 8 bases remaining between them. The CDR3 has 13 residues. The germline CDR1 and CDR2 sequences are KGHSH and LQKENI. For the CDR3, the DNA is TGTGCCAGCTCACCGGGACTCGCCTACGAGCAGTACTTC. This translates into CASSPGLAYEQYF.

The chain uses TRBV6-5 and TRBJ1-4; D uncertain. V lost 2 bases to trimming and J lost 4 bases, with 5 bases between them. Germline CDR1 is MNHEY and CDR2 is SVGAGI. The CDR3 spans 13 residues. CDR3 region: CASSYQNNEKLFF. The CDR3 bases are TGTGCCAGCAGTTACCAGAATAATGAAAAACTGTTTTTT.

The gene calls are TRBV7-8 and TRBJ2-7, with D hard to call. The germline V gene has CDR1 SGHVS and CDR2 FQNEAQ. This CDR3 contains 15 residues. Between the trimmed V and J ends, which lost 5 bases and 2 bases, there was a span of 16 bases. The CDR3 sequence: CASSDKRVSAYEQYF. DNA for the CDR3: TGTGCCAGCAGCGATAAAAGGGTCTCGGCCTACGAGCAGTACTTC. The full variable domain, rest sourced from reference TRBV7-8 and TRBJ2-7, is GAGVSQSPRYKVAKRGQDVALRCDPISGHVSLFWYQQALGQGPEFLTYFQNEAQLDKSGLPSDRFFAERPEGSVSTLKIQRTQQEDSAVYLCASSDKRVSAYEQYFGPGTRLTVT.

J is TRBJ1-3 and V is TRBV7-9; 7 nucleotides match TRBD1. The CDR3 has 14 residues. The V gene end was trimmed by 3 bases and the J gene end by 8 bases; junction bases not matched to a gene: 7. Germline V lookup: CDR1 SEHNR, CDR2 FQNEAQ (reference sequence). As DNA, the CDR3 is TGTGCCAGCAGCTTGCGCAGGGGGGCATACACCATATATTTT. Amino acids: CASSLRRGAYTIYF. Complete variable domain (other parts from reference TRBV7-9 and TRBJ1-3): DTGVSQNPRHKITKRGQNVTFRCDPISEHNRLYWYRQTLGQGPEFLTYFQNEAQLEKSRLLSDRFSAERPKGSFSTLEIQRTEQGDSAMYLCASSLRRGAYTIYFGEGSWLTVV.

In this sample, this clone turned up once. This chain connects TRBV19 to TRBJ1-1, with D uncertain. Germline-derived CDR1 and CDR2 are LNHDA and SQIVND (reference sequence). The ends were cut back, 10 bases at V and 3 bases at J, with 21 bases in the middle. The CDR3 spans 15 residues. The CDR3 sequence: CANPLVGDGDTEAFF. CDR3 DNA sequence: TGTGCCAACCCCCTGGTCGGTGACGGGGACACTGAAGCTTTCTTT.

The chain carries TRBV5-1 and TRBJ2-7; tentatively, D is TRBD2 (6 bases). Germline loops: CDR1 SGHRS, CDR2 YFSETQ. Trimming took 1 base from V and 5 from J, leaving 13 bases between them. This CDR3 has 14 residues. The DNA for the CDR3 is TGCGCCAGCAGCTTGAGTCTAGCGCAAGACGAGCAGTACTTC. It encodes CASSLSLAQDEQYF.

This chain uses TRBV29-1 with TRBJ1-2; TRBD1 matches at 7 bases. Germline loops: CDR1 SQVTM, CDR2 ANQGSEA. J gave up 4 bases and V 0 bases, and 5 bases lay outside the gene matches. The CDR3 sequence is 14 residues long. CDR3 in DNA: TGCAGCGTTGAAGATTTACGACAGGGCTATGGCTACACCTTC. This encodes CSVEDLRQGYGYTF.

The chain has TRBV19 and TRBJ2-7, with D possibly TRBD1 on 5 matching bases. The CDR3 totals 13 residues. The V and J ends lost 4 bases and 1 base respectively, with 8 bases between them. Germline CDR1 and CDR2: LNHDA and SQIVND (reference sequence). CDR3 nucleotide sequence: TGTGCCAGTAGTAGGGGCGGATCCTACGAGCAGTACTTC. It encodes CASSRGGSYEQYF.

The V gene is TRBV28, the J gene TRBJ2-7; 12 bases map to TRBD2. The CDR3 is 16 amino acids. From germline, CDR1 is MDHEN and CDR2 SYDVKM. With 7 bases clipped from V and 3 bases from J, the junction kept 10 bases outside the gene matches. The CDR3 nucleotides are TGTGCCAGCACTGAGCTGACTAGCGGGGGCCACTACGAGCAGTACTTC. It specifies CASTELTSGGHYEQYF.

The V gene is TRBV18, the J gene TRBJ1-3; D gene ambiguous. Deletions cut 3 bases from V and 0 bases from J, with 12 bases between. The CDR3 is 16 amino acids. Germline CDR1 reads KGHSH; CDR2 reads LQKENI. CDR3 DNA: TGTGCCAGCTCACCGAATATCCAAGTCTCTGGAAACACCATATATTTT. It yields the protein CASSPNIQVSGNTIYF.

CDR3: CASSPPGLSYEQYF. In DNA, the CDR3 is TGTGCCAGCAGTCCCCCGGGACTTTCCTACGAGCAGTACTTC. The J gene is TRBJ2-7, the V gene TRBV28; a weak D match, TRBD2 (6 bases). CDR3 length: 14 residues. Germline loops: CDR1 MDHEN, CDR2 SYDVKM. V shed 5 bases and J shed 1 base, with 12 bases lying between them. The whole variable domain, remainder taken from reference TRBV28 and TRBJ2-7, is DVKVTQSSRYLVKRTGEKVFLECVQDMDHENMFWYRQDPGLGLRLIYFSYDVKMKEKGDIPEGYSVSREKKERFSLILESASTNQTSMYLCASSPPGLSYEQYFGPGTRLTVT.